The 3 T cell receptor beta chains below come from one sample, sequenced in a study of blood T cell repertoires in COVID-19. Sequencing used immunoSEQ multiplex PCR; TCRdb keeps in-frame clones, though not all of them. The sample shows some 170,000 clones, roughly 80% of them seen only once. Sequencing input: peripheral blood. The receptor set was obtained from a man between 65 and 79 years old with acute or convalescent COVID-19.

A few counts support this clone. The V and J genes are TRBV7-9 and TRBJ1-5; D perhaps matches TRBD1 (5 bases). V was cut by 8 bases and J by 0 bases, with 8 bases left in between. This CDR3 has 13 residues. Germline lookup yields CDR1 SEHNR and CDR2 FQNEAQ (reference sequence). CDR3 nucleotide sequence: TGTGCCAGCTCAGGGAATAGCAATCAGCCCCAGCATTTT. This gives the protein CASSGNSNQPQHF.

The chain uses TRBV27 and TRBJ2-1; TRBD2 agrees at 7 bases. The germline V gene has CDR1 MNHEY and CDR2 SMNVEV (reference sequence). The CDR3 extends over 15 amino acids. V trimming: 2 bases; J trimming: 2 bases; junction bases outside the gene matches: 3. This CDR3 reads CASSLAGRPYNEQFF. CDR3 coding DNA: TGTGCCAGCAGTTTAGCCGGGAGGCCCTACAATGAGCAGTTCTTC.

This clone has ten or more counts. The chain couples TRBV5-1 to TRBJ2-7; TRBD1 agrees at 7 bases. CDR1 is SGHRS and CDR2 is YFSETQ in the germline V gene. With V trimmed by 1 base and J by 2 bases, 3 bases remained unmatched. The length of the CDR3 is 14 residues. The CDR3 region is CASSLYGQAYEQYF. CDR3 in DNA: TGCGCCAGCAGCTTGTACGGACAGGCCTACGAGCAGTACTTC.